The TCR beta chain described here comes from a study of cytomegalovirus exposure and HLA in healthy donors. Findings of the study overall: Most TCR sequences were seen very rarely across donors, but some public TCRs occurred in many. Later, an analysis showed that TCR beta chains associated with HLA were more clonally expanded than others that were equally common. Later on, an analysis found that several of the most significant clusters appeared to be linked to common viral pathogens, which included parvovirus B19. As a later analysis showed, a missense DCLRE1C variant was linked to trimming of TCR beta V- and J-genes.

This clone came up once. Its antigen is undetermined. Researchers ran the PCR with 60 Vbeta and 13 Jbeta primers. This table comes from immunoSEQ multiplex PCR, and its TCRdb copy is limited to in-frame clones, with some not included. The data contain about 54,000 clones, 82% of them singletons. The sequence was collected from a woman under 30 in good health and CMV-seronegative. The material sequenced was PBMCs.

CDR3 sequence reads: CASIVSRLAAGETQYF. CDR3 DNA: TGTGCCAGCATCGTTTCGAGACTAGCGGCGGGGGAGACCCAGTACTTC. The chain is built from TRBV2 and TRBJ2-5, with 9 bases fitting TRBD2. Per germline, CDR1 SNHLY and CDR2 FYNNEI. The CDR3 loop spans 16 amino acids. The V gene end was trimmed by 7 bases and the J gene end by 5 bases; junction bases not matched to a gene: 14.